This entry lists 14 T cell receptor beta chains sequenced from one sample in a study of post-analysis software for immune sequencing data (dated by TCRdb to 2014 to 2015). What the study reported, not specific to this receptor: A handful of TRBV segments, including TRBV5-6, TRBV5-1 and TRBV20-1, were significantly more frequent in patients than controls.

The library was produced with PCR. TCRdb shows the sequencer as Illumina HiSeq 2500. To reduce PCR and sequencing biases, unique molecular identifiers were built into the TCR beta cDNA libraries. TCRdb took the public reads, trimmed them with fastp at Q25, ran MiXCR for clone calling and kept in-frame beta chains. Entries are consolidated by CDR3 protein sequence, retaining the most common genes and DNA. This sample gives fewer than 850,000 distinct CDR3 sequences in total; about 43% of them show up just once. Roughly 4.9% of the sample lies in the top ten. These TCRs' antigens remain unknown. The sequencing input was blood. These receptors were collected from a girl aged 5 to 17 with multiple sclerosis.

This sequence joins TRBV7-3 and TRBJ2-1; 8 positions agree with TRBD2. J lost 4 bases, V lost 2 bases, and 10 bases had no gene match. CDR3 length: 17 residues. The germline V gene encodes CDR1 SGHTA and CDR2 FQGTGA. CDR3 bases: TGTGCCAGCAGCTTAGGTGATAGGGTAGCGGGGTACAATGAGCAGTTCTTC. Its protein product is CASSLGDRVAGYNEQFF.

This clonotype has a handful of counts. The chain uses TRBV5-1 and TRBJ1-2; 9 positions agree with TRBD1. The CDR3 runs to 14 residues. The germline gives CDR1 SGHRS, CDR2 YFSETQ. Germline trimming cut 4 bases from V and 4 bases from J; bases unmatched to any gene: 5. CDR3 DNA sequence: TGCGCCAGCAGCGGACAGGGGCTTAGCTATGGCTACACCTTC. Protein product: CASSGQGLSYGYTF.

This chain connects TRBV20-1 to TRBJ2-3; 7 nucleotides agree with TRBD1. Trimming removed 2 bases from V and 5 bases from J; junction bases left unmatched: 10. Per the germline V gene, CDR1 is DFQATT and CDR2 is SNEGSKA (reference sequence). The CDR3 has 15 residues. CDR3 sequence reads: CSARPLDRVGDTQYF. The CDR3, as DNA: TGCAGTGCTAGACCCCTAGACAGGGTTGGAGATACGCAGTATTTT.

Of note for this clonotype: The junction and the germline gene differ at one end; a read error may be behind it. The DNA of the CDR3 is TGCCCCAGCAGCCACTCCCTCGGACTGAGCCCCAATGAGCAGTACTTC. Its translation is CPSSHSLGLSPNEQYF. The rearrangement uses TRBV4-1 and TRBJ2-1, with D possibly being TRBD2 (5 bases). The DNA end favors TRBJ2-7, so the J call may be wrong. Germline loops: CDR1 MGHRA, CDR2 YSYEKL. The CDR3 extends over 16 amino acids.

This chain joins TRBV12-3 or TRBV12-4 and TRBJ2-4; 8 bases are shared with TRBD1. Judging by the DNA end, TRBJ2-7 fits better; the J call may be wrong. This CDR3 is 15 amino acids long. The CDR3 here is CASSFSSGGVDEQYF. The CDR3 nucleotides read TGTGCCAGCAGTTTCTCTTCAGGGGGCGTCGACGAGCAGTACTTC.

The V call is TRBV29-1, the J call TRBJ1-2, with unresolved D. V was trimmed by 4 bases and J by 4 bases, leaving 13 bases between them. Germline CDR1 SQVTM, CDR2 ANQGSEA. The CDR3 is made up of 13 amino acids. The CDR3 sequence: CSVVLAHLYGYTF. CDR3 DNA: TGCAGCGTTGTGCTTGCCCACCTCTATGGCTACACCTTC.

V and J are TRBV4-1 and TRBJ1-2; possibly TRBD1 for D (5 bases). CDR1 MGHRA and CDR2 YSYEKL come from the germline V gene. With 4 bases removed from V and 4 bases from J, the gap between germline ends came to 19 bases. The CDR3 runs 16 residues. This CDR3 reads CASSPSPQGTGYGYTF. The CDR3 DNA follows: TGCGCCAGCAGCCCCTCCCCCCAGGGAACGGGCTATGGCTACACCTTC.

The rearrangement links TRBV13 to TRBJ2-3; no clear D. Deletions cut 6 bases from V and 5 bases from J, with 6 bases between. From germline, CDR1 is PRHDT and CDR2 FYEKMQ (reference sequence). CDR3 length: 11 amino acids. The CDR3 region has the DNA TGTGCCAGCAGAATGCAAGATACGCAGTATTTT. It translates to CASRMQDTQYF.

This chain connects TRBV4-3 to TRBJ2-5, with 11 nucleotides matching TRBD2. This CDR3 region has 16 residues. Trimming took 4 bases from V and 5 from J; bases not matched to a gene: 9. Per germline, CDR1 LGHNA and CDR2 YSLEER. This chain's CDR3 is CASSPSSSSGRETQYF. For the CDR3, the DNA is TGCGCCAGCAGCCCGTCGTCTTCTAGCGGGAGGGAGACCCAGTACTTC.

This clonotype was picked up a small number of times. The chain recombines TRBV29-1 with TRBJ2-5; unclear D gene. Germline V gives CDR1 SQVTM, CDR2 ANQGSEA. The CDR3 has 13 amino acids. The V and J ends lost 1 base and 4 bases respectively, with 10 bases between them. The CDR3: CSVEGDMGETQYF. The CDR3, as DNA: TGCAGCGTTGAAGGGGATATGGGAGAGACCCAGTACTTC.

The rearrangement uses TRBV20-1 and TRBJ2-7; D gene uncertain. Trimming shortened V by 0 bases and J by 10 bases, and 16 bases separated the two germline ends. The germline CDR1 and CDR2 sequences are DFQATT and SNEGSKA (reference sequence). The CDR3 loop spans 13 amino acids. The CDR3 spells CSARDVTSRTQYF. The CDR3 DNA sequence: TGCAGTGCTAGAGATGTTACCTCCCGCACCCAGTACTTC.

CDR3 amino acids: CSVEASLAFEQFF. The CDR3 DNA follows: TGCAGCGTTGAAGCGTCACTAGCGTTCGAGCAGTTCTTC. V usage is TRBV29-1 and J usage is TRBJ2-1, with 7 nucleotides matching TRBD2. The CDR3 contains 13 residues. Per germline, CDR1 SQVTM and CDR2 ANQGSEA. The junction had 7 bases not matched to a gene; V was cut back by 1 base and J by 10 bases.

This chain uses TRBV6-1 with TRBJ2-1, with D maybe TRBD1 (6 bases). Germline CDR1 MNHNS, CDR2 SASEGT. V lost 9 bases, J lost 12 bases, and 21 bases lay in between. The CDR3 consists of 13 residues. The CDR3 spells CASGNGTPQGQFF. DNA of the CDR3: TGTGCCAGTGGGAACGGGACACCCCAAGGGCAGTTCTTC.

The table lists this clonotype with a few counts. The rearrangement joins TRBV12-3 or TRBV12-4 to TRBJ1-6; weak D call: TRBD1 (6 bases). V lost 5 bases and J lost 10, with 15 bases in between. The CDR3 has 14 residues. In nucleotides, the CDR3 is TGTGCCAGCAGTCTAACAGGGATCCGCTCACCCCTCCACTTT. Protein: CASSLTGIRSPLHF.